The next 21 T cell receptor beta chains were all read from a single sample in a study of Tregs in tolerant kidney transplant recipients. Recipients received nonmyeloablative bone marrow transplants from related graft donors, with transient mixed chimerism. The assay was immunoSEQ multiplex PCR, and TCRdb's table has in-frame clones only and misses some. This sample's table reports roughly 15,000 clones. This material consisted of CD4+ T cells from blood (PBMCs), taken 12 months after the transplant. The source is a human patient who received a combined kidney and bone marrow transplant. A subset of T cells may come from the graft donor.

To note about this clone: The CDR3 end is not reached by the read, which stops 3 residues before it; the germline J gene fills it in. The V call is TRBV7-9, the J call TRBJ2-3; 10 bases are shared with TRBD2. The CDR3 runs to 15 residues. The V segment lost 4 bases and the J segment 5 bases; nucleotides outside the gene matches: 6. The germline CDR1 and CDR2 sequences are SEHNR and FQNEAQ (reference sequence). CDR3 region: CASSWGGLALDTQYF. The CDR3 DNA, read in part, is TGTGCCAGCAGCTGGGGGGGACTAGCGCTAGATACG.

This clone is deemed medium-sized by its frequency. The read ends 3 residues shy of where the CDR3 ends; the end is completed using the germline J gene. V is TRBV20-1 and J is TRBJ2-1; weak D call: TRBD1 (6 bases). Trimming removed 2 bases at V and 7 bases at J, with 15 bases between. From germline, CDR1 is DFQATT and CDR2 SNEGSKA (reference sequence). This CDR3 is 14 amino acids long. The CDR3 here is CSARTPTGMNEQFF. The part of the CDR3 DNA that was read is TGCAGTGCTAGAACCCCCACAGGGATGAATGAG.

As for this clone: Read coverage stops 3 residues before the CDR3 terminus; the germline J gene supplies the remainder. The V call is TRBV19, the J call TRBJ2-7; 9 bases align to TRBD2. Germline CDR1 is LNHDA and CDR2 is SQIVND (reference sequence). CDR3 length: 14 residues. The V gene end was trimmed by 3 bases and the J gene end by 5 bases; junction bases not matched to a gene: 5. The sequenced part of the CDR3 DNA is TGTGCCAGTAGTATTGCGGGAGGGCAAGACGAG. Protein sequence: CASSIAGGQDE. The whole CDR3 is CASSIAGGQDEQYF. The variable domain in full, with the rest retrieved from reference TRBV19 and TRBJ2-7, is DGGITQSPKYLFRKEGQNVTLSCEQNLNHDAMYWYRQDPGQGLRLIYYSQIVNDFQKGDIAEGYSVSREKKESFPLTVTSAQKNPTAFYLCASSIAGGQDEQYFGPGTRLTVT.

On this clone itself: Coverage ceases 3 residues before the CDR3 finishes, and the germline J gene fills in the end. The chain combines TRBV11-1 with TRBJ2-7; TRBD1 agrees at 11 bases. CDR1 and CDR2 (germline): SGHAT, FQDESV (reference sequence). V shed 6 bases and J 5 bases; nucleotides not matched to a gene: 3. The CDR3 length is 13 residues. The CDR3 region is CASSWTGGDEQYF. CDR3 DNA (partial): TGTGCCAGCAGTTGGACAGGGGGCGACGAG.

As for this clone: The DNA ends 3 residues before the CDR3 does, and the rest of the CDR3 is filled in from the germline J gene. V usage is TRBV19 and J usage is TRBJ2-3; the match to TRBD2 covers 11 bases. This CDR3 comprises 16 residues. Germline V gene sequence: CDR1 LNHDA, CDR2 SQIVND (reference sequence). The J segment lost 4 bases and the V segment lost 4 bases, leaving 7 bases of the junction unmatched. The CDR3 bases that were read are TGTGCCAGTAGTACCCTTAGCGGGAGGGCCGCAGATACG. It is translated as CASSTLSGRAADT. The entire CDR3 reads CASSTLSGRAADTQYF.

This clone is classed as medium-sized (0.01 to 0.1%) by frequency. The read ends 3 residues shy of where the CDR3 ends; the end is completed using the germline J gene. The chain is built from TRBV5-8 and TRBJ2-7; a possible D gene is TRBD2 (5 bases). The germline V gene has CDR1 SGHTS and CDR2 YDEGEE. The germline V and J ends were trimmed by 2 bases and 2 bases, with 8 bases remaining between them. The CDR3 has 13 amino acids. The CDR3 loop is CASSFLTTYEQYF. The CDR3 DNA, read in part, is TGTGCCAGCAGCTTTCTGACTACCTACGAG.

On this clone: The read terminates 3 residues ahead of where the CDR3 ends, so the germline J gene completes it. The rearrangement joins TRBV7-2 to TRBJ2-7; weak D call: TRBD1 (6 bases). From germline, CDR1 is SGHTA and CDR2 FQGNSA. The V and J ends lost 0 bases and 5 bases respectively, with 11 bases between them. This CDR3 has 14 amino acids. CDR3 DNA, as far as it was read: TGTGCCAGCAGCTTAGCGCAGGGGTTGAACGAG. It is translated as CASSLAQGLNE. The complete CDR3 protein is CASSLAQGLNEQYF.

As for this clone: From the germline J gene comes the end of the CDR3, since the read stops 3 residues before it. This chain links TRBV20-1 with TRBJ2-7, with 14 bases that match TRBD2. V gave up 3 bases and J gave up 3 bases; unmatched junction bases: 4. This CDR3 contains 15 residues. The germline CDR1 and CDR2 sequences are DFQATT and SNEGSKA (reference sequence). CDR3 DNA (partial): TGCAGTGCTAGGGGGGGACTAGCGGGAGTCTACGAG. Translation: CSARGGLAGVYE. The whole CDR3 sequence is CSARGGLAGVYEQYF.

As to this clone: The read terminates 3 residues before the CDR3 end, so the remaining end is supplied by the germline J gene. The V gene is TRBV2, the J gene TRBJ2-7, with TRBD1 as a possible D gene (5 bases). This CDR3 region has 14 residues. The V end was cut by 6 bases, the J end by 1 base, with 13 bases between. The V gene's germline CDR1 is SNHLY and CDR2 FYNNEI. Partial CDR3 DNA: TGTGCCAGCAGCGCGGACACCTCTTCCTACGAG. Amino acids: CASSADTSSYE. The entire CDR3 reads CASSADTSSYEQYF.

On this clone: Sequencing ends 3 residues short of the CDR3 end; the germline J gene provides the rest. The V gene is TRBV20-1, the J gene TRBJ2-1; 14 nucleotides align to TRBD2. CDR1 and CDR2 from the germline V gene are DFQATT and SNEGSKA (reference sequence). This CDR3 contains 16 residues. V trimming: 3 bases; J trimming: 5 bases; junction bases outside the gene matches: 6. The chain's CDR3 is CSARIVGLAGDNEQFF. The CDR3 DNA, read in part, is TGCAGTGCTAGGATCGTGGGACTAGCGGGAGACAATGAG.

Remarks on this clone: The read gets to within 3 residues of the CDR3 end, and the germline J gene fills in the rest. The chain is built from TRBV7-2 and TRBJ2-7, with TRBD2 matching over 7 bases. Per germline, CDR1 SGHTA and CDR2 FQGNSA. The CDR3 sequence is 15 residues long. Unmatched junction bases numbered 11, after V lost 5 bases and J lost 4 bases. The sequenced CDR3 bases are TGTGCCAGCAGCCCCGGCGGGACTATGGGATACGAG. Protein sequence: CASSPGGTMGYE. The CDR3, in full, reads CASSPGGTMGYEQYF.

A note on this clone: Sequencing ends 3 residues short of the CDR3 end; the germline J gene provides the rest. The chain uses TRBV7-3 and TRBJ2-7, with 10 bases aligning to TRBD1. V lost 4 bases to trimming and J lost 3 bases; unmatched junction nucleotides: 0. Germline CDR1 reads SGHTA; CDR2 reads FQGTGA. CDR3 length: 13 amino acids. The sequenced CDR3 bases are TGTGCCAGCAGCTGGACAGGGGGCTACGAG. Amino acids: CASSWTGGYE. The entire CDR3 is CASSWTGGYEQYF.

As regards this clone: The read ends 3 residues early relative to the CDR3; the germline J gene fills the gap. The chain has TRBV5-1 and TRBJ1-3, with D hard to call. The germline V gene has CDR1 SGHRS and CDR2 YFSETQ. The V end lost 3 bases, the J end lost 2 bases, and 15 bases lay between the germline ends. The CDR3 is 16 residues long. The sequenced part of the CDR3 DNA is TGCGCCAGCAGCTCAACATCGGTAAGGGCTGGAAACACC. Protein product: CASSSTSVRAGNT. The CDR3 in full is CASSSTSVRAGNTIYF.

A word on this clone: The CDR3 goes on 3 residues after the read ends, and that part is filled in from the germline J gene. The V and J genes are TRBV5-1 and TRBJ2-1, with TRBD1 matching over 12 bases. J gave up 7 bases and V 4 bases, and 6 bases lay outside the gene matches. Germline V CDR1 and CDR2: SGHRS, YFSETQ. The length of the CDR3 is 15 residues. The CDR3 spells CASSTGTGGLNEQFF. Incomplete CDR3 DNA: TGCGCCAGCAGCACCGGGACAGGGGGCTTGAATGAG.

This clone ranks as medium-sized (0.01 to 0.1%) in terms of frequency. The DNA ends 3 residues before the CDR3 does, and the rest of the CDR3 is filled in from the germline J gene. The rearrangement joins TRBV7-2 to TRBJ2-1; D is unclear. V lost 6 bases and J lost 0, with 9 bases in between. CDR1 is SGHTA and CDR2 is FQGNSA in the germline V gene. The length of the CDR3 is 14 residues. Partial CDR3 DNA: TGTGCCAGCAGTTCTCCTAGCTCCTACAATGAG. Its translation is CASSSPSSYNE. In full, the CDR3 reads CASSSPSSYNEQFF.

Details on this clone: The read comes to an end 3 residues before the CDR3 does, leaving the germline J gene to fill in the end. The V and J genes are TRBV6-1 and TRBJ1-1; perhaps TRBD1 as D (5 bases). CDR3 length: 13 residues. The germline V gene encodes CDR1 MNHNS and CDR2 SASEGT. Incomplete CDR3 DNA: TGTGCCAGCAGTGACTTCGGATGGGGGGGG. It encodes CASSDFGWGG. The complete CDR3 reads CASSDFGWGGAFF.

Regarding this clone: The sequenced fragment ends 3 residues before the CDR3 boundary, so the rest is inferred from the germline J gene. V gene TRBV19 combines with J gene TRBJ2-2; 7 bases agree with TRBD1. Looked up from germline, CDR1 is LNHDA and CDR2 is SQIVND (reference sequence). With V trimmed by 6 bases and J by 6 bases, 4 bases remained unmatched. The CDR3 spans 13 residues. The CDR3: CASRQGGPGELFF. CDR3 bases read: TGTGCCAGTAGACAAGGGGGCCCCGGGGAG. The variable domain in full, completed from reference TRBV19 and TRBJ2-2, reads DGGITQSPKYLFRKEGQNVTLSCEQNLNHDAMYWYRQDPGQGLRLIYYSQIVNDFQKGDIAEGYSVSREKKESFPLTVTSAQKNPTAFYLCASRQGGPGELFFGEGSRLTVL.

Turning to this clone: The read ends 3 residues early relative to the CDR3; the germline J gene fills the gap. The chain couples TRBV20-1 to TRBJ2-5, with 9 bases that match TRBD2. Trimming took 3 bases from V and 5 from J; bases not matched to a gene: 4. This CDR3 contains 13 residues. Germline assignment: CDR1 DFQATT and CDR2 SNEGSKA (reference sequence). The part of the CDR3 DNA that was read is TGCAGTGCTAGGGGACTAGCATGGGAGACC. This translates into CSARGLAWET. From start to end, the CDR3 is CSARGLAWETQYF.

CDR3 amino acids: CASSTGFGNTIYF. The sequenced part of the CDR3 DNA is TGTGCCAGTAGTACAGGGTTTGGAAACACC. The J gene is TRBJ1-3, the V gene TRBV19; possible D gene TRBD1, 5 bases. The read falls 3 residues short of the CDR3 end, and the missing part is taken from the germline J gene. Germline loops: CDR1 LNHDA, CDR2 SQIVND (reference sequence). Trimming shortened V by 4 bases and J by 3 bases, and 7 bases separated the two germline ends. The CDR3 extends over 13 amino acids.

Note on this clone: The sequenced fragment ends 3 residues before the CDR3 boundary, so the rest is inferred from the germline J gene. This chain connects TRBV5-4 to TRBJ1-2; possible D gene TRBD1, 6 bases. Germline V gene lookup returns CDR1 SGHNT and CDR2 YYREEE (reference sequence). The CDR3 is made up of 12 amino acids. V gave up 4 bases and J gave up 6 bases, with 10 bases separating them. The CDR3 loop reads CASSPNRDGYTF. The part of the CDR3 DNA that was read is TGTGCCAGCAGCCCTAACAGGGATGGC. Variable domain in full (rest from reference TRBV5-4 and TRBJ1-2): ETGVTQSPTHLIKTRGQQVTLRCSSQSGHNTVSWYQQALGQGPQFIFQYYREEENGRGNFPPRFSGLQFPNYSSELNVNALELDDSALYLCASSPNRDGYTFGSGTRLTVV.

On this clone itself: Coverage ceases 3 residues before the CDR3 finishes, and the germline J gene fills in the end. J is TRBJ2-7 and V is TRBV18, with a tentative D call TRBD1 (5 bases). Between the trimmed V and J ends, which lost 3 bases and 2 bases, there was a span of 11 bases. CDR1 is KGHSH, CDR2 LQKENI, per germline. CDR3 length equals 14 residues. The covered CDR3 bases are TGTGCCAGCTCACCGGCTAGGGGCGCCTACGAG. Amino acids: CASSPARGAYE. The CDR3 as a whole reads CASSPARGAYEQYF.